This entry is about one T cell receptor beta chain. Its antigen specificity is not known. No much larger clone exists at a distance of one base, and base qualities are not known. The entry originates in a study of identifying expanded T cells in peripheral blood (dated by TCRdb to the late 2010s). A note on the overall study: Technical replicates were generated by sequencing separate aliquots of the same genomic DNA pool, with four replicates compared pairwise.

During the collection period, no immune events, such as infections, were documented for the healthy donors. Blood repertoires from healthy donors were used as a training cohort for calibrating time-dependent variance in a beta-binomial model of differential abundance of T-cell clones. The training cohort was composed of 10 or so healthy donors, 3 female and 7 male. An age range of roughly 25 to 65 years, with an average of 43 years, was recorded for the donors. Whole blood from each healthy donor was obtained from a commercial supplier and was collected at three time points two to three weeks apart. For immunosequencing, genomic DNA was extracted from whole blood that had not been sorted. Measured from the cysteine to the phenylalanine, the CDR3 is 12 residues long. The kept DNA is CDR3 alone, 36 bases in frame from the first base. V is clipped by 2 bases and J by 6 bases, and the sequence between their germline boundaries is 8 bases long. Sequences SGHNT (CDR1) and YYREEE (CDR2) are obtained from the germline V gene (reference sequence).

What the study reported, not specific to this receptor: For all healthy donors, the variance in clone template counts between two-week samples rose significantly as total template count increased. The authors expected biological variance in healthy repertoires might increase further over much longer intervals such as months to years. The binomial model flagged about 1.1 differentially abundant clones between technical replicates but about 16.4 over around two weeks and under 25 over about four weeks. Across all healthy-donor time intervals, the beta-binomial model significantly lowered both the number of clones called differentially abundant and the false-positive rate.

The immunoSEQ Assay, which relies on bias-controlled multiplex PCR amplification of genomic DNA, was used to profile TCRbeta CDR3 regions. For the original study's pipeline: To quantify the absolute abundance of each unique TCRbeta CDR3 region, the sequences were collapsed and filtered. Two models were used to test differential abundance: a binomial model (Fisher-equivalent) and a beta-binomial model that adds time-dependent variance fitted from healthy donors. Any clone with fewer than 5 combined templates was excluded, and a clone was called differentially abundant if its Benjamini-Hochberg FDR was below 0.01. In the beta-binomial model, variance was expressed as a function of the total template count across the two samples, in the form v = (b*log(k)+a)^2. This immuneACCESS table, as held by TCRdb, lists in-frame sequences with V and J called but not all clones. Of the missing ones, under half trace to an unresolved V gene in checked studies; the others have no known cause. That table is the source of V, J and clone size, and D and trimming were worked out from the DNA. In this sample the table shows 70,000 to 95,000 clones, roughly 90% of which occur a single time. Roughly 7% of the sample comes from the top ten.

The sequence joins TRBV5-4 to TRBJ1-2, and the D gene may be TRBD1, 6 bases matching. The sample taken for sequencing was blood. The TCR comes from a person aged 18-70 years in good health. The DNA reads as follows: TGTGCCAGCAGCTTCACAGGGAATGGCTACACCTTC. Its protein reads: CASSFTGNGYTF.